The clone carrying this TCR beta chain was recorded many times. The data were taken from a study of human T cells and chemical hapten exposure. Overall study: Chiefly female patients presented with alopecia areata, totalis or universalis. Small volume differences among pooled libraries mainly caused per-sample TCR yield variation.

The CDR3 is 14 amino acids. Germline CDR1 reads LGHDT; CDR2 reads YNNKEL (reference sequence). The V and J ends lost 0 bases and 4 bases respectively, with 9 bases between them. TCRdb recomputed calls from the RACE reads with MiXCR, one row per CDR3 protein. The sample contains about 92,000 distinct CDR3 sequences, approximately 10% of which appear only once. As for time point: patch test 3, about 24 weeks after DPC sensitization. Treatment noted: therapeutic diphenylcyclopropenone sensitization with weekly scalp DPC. The source is a woman aged 30 to 39 with alopecia areata. Some clones in this sample may be carry-over from other donors' samples. J is TRBJ1-1 and V is TRBV3-1; D possibly corresponds to TRBD1 (5 bases). Source: whole blood, taken in connection with sensitization to the hapten diphenylcyclopropenone (DPC). The CDR3 reads CASSQEFQGTEAFF. The DNA for the CDR3 is TGTGCCAGCAGCCAAGAGTTTCAGGGCACTGAAGCTTTCTTT.